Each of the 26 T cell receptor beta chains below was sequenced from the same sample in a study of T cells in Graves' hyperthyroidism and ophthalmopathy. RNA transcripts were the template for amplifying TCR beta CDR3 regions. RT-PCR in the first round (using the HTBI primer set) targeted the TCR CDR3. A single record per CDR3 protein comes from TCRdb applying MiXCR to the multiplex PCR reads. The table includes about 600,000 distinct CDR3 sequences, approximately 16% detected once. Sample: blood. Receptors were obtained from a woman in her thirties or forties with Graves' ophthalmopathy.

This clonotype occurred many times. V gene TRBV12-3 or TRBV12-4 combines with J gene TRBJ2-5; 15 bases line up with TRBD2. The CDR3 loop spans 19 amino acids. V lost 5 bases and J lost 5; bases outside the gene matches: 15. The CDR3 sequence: CASSPTSGTSGGIRETQYF. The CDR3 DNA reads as TGTGCCAGCAGTCCCACCTCCGGGACTAGCGGGGGGATACGGGAGACCCAGTACTTC.

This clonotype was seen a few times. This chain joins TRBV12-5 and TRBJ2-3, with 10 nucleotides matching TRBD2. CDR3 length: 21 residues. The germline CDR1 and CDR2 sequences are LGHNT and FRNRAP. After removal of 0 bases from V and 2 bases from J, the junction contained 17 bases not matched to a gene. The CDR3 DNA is TGTGCTAGTGGTTTGGTAAACCCACTAGCGGGGCGGAAAATCATCACAGATACGCAGTATTTT. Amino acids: CASGLVNPLAGRKIITDTQYF.

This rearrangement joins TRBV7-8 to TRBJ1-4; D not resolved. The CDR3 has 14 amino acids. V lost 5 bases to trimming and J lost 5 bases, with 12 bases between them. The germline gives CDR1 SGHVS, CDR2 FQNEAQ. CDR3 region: CASSLGRPNEKLFF. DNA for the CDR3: TGTGCCAGCAGCCTCGGGAGGCCCAATGAAAAACTGTTTTTT.

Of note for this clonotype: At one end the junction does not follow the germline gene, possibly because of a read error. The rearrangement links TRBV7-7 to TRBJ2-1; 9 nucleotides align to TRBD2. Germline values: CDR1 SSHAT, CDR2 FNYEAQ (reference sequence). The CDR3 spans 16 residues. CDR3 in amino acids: CASSLGSAGGLDEQFF. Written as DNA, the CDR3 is TGTGCTAGCAGCTTAGGTTCCGCGGGGGGGCTTGATGAGCAGTTCTTC.

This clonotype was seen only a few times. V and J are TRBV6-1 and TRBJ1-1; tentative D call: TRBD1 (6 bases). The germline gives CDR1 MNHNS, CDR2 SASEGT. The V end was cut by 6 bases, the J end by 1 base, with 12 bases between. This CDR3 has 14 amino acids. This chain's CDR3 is CASRILQGNTEAFF. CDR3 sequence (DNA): TGTGCCAGCAGAATCCTACAGGGGAACACTGAAGCTTTCTTT.

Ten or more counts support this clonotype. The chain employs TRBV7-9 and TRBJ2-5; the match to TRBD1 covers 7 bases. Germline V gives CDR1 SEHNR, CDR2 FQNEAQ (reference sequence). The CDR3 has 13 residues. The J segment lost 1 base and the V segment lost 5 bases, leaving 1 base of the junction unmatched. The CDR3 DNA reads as TGTGCCAGCAGCGGGACAGCCCAAGAGACCCAGTACTTC. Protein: CASSGTAQETQYF. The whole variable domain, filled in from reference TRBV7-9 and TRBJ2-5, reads DTGVSQNPRHKITKRGQNVTFRCDPISEHNRLYWYRQTLGQGPEFLTYFQNEAQLEKSRLLSDRFSAERPKGSFSTLEIQRTEQGDSAMYLCASSGTAQETQYFGPGTRLLVL.

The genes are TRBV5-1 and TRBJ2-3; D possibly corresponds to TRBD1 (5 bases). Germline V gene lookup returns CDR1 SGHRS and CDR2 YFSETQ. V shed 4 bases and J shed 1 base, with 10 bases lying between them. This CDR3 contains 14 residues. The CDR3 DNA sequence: TGCGCCAGCAGCACGGACATAGGCACAGATACGCAGTATTTT. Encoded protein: CASSTDIGTDTQYF.

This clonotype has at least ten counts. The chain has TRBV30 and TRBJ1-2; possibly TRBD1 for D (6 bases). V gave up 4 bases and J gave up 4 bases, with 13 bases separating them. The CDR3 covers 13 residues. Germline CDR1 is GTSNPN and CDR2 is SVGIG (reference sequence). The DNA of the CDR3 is TGTGCCTGGAAACAGGGTCCCCTCTATGGCTACACCTTC. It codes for CAWKQGPLYGYTF.

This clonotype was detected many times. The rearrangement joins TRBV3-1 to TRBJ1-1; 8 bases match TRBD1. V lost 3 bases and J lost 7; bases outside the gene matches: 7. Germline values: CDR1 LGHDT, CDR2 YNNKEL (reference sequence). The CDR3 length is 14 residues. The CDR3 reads CASSQMDRANEAFF. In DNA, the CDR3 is TGTGCCAGCAGCCAGATGGACAGGGCAAATGAAGCTTTCTTT.

CDR3 amino acids: CASSETQDTQYF. CDR3 in DNA: TGTGCCAGCAGTGAAACCCAGGATACGCAGTATTTT. The rearrangement joins TRBV6-1 to TRBJ2-3; D is unresolved. This CDR3 comprises 12 residues. Germline CDR1 reads MNHNS; CDR2 reads SASEGT. Trimming pared 2 bases from V and 6 bases from J, leaving 6 bases between.

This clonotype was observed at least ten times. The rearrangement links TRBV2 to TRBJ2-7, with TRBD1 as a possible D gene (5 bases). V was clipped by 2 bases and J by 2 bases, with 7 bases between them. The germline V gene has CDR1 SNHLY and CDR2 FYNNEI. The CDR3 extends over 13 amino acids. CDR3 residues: CASSEHRTYEQYF. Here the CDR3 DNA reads TGTGCCAGCAGTGAACACAGGACCTACGAGCAGTACTTC.

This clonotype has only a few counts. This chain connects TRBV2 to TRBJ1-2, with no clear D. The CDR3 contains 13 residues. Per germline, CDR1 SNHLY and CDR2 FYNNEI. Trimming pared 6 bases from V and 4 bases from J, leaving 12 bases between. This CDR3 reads CASSREAVYGYTF. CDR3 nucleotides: TGTGCCAGCAGCCGGGAGGCAGTCTATGGCTACACCTTC.

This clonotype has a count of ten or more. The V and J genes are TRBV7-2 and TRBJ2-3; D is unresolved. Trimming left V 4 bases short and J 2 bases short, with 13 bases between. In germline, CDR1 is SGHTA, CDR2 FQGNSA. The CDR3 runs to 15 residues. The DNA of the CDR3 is TGTGCCAGCAGCTCCCGACGCTTTCTCACAGATACGCAGTATTTT. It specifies CASSSRRFLTDTQYF.

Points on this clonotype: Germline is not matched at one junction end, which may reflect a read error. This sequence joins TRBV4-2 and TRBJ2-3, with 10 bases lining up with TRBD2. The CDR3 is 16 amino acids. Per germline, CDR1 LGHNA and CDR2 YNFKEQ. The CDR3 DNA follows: TGTACCAGCAGCCCACAGCGGGGGGGCGACACAGATACGCAGTATTTT. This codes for CTSSPQRGGDTDTQYF.

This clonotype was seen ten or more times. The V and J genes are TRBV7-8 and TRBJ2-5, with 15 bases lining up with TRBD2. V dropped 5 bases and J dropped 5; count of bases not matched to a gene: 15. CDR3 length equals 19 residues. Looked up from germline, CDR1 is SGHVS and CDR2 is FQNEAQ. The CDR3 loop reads CASSPPRTSGRVPGETQYF. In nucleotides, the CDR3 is TGTGCCAGCAGCCCCCCTCGGACTAGCGGGAGGGTTCCCGGGGAGACCCAGTACTTC.

Here the CDR3 DNA reads TGTGCCAGCAGTGAGCCCGGGACAGGGAAAAACATTCAGTACTTC. This gives the protein CASSEPGTGKNIQYF. This sequence joins TRBV6-1 and TRBJ2-4, with 9 bases fitting TRBD1. The germline gives CDR1 MNHNS, CDR2 SASEGT. With 3 bases clipped from V and 4 bases from J, the junction kept 4 bases outside the gene matches. CDR3 size: 15 residues.

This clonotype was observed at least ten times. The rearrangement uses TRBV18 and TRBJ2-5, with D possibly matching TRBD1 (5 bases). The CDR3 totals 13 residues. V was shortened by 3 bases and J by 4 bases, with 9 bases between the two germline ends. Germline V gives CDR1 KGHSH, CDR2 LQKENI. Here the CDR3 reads CASSPTVAETQYF. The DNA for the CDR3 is TGTGCCAGCTCACCGACAGTAGCAGAGACCCAGTACTTC.

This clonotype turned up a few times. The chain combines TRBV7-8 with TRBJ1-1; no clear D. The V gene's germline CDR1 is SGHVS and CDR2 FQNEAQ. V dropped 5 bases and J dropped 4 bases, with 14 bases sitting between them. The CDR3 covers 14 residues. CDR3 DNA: TGTGCCAGCAGCGCGATAAAGTCGGGCACTGAAGCTTTCTTT. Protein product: CASSAIKSGTEAFF.

The CDR3 nucleotides read TGTGCCAGCAGTCCCGTTGGGACAGGGGAAACCTACGAGCAGTACTTC. Its translation: CASSPVGTGETYEQYF. This chain links TRBV2 with TRBJ2-7; 10 positions agree with TRBD1. After removal of 5 bases from V and 2 bases from J, the junction contained 9 bases not matched to a gene. CDR1 is SNHLY and CDR2 is FYNNEI in the germline V gene. This CDR3 is built from 16 residues.

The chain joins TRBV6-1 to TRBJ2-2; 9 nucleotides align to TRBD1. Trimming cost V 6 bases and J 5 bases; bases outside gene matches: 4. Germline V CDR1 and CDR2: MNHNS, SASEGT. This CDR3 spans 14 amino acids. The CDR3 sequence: CASRATGGTGELFF. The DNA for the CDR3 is TGTGCCAGCAGAGCGACAGGGGGGACCGGGGAGCTGTTTTTT.

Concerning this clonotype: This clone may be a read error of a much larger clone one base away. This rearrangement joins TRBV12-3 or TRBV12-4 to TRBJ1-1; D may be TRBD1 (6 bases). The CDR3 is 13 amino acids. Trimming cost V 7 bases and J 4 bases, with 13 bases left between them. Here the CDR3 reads CASTLEGGTEAFF. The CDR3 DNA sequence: TGTGCCAGCACCTTAGAGGGGGGCACTGAAGCTTTCTTT.

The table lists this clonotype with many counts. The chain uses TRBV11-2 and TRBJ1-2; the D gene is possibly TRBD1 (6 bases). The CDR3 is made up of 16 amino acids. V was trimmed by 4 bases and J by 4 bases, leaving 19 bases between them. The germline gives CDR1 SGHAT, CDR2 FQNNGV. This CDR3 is CASSSLRTANTYGYTF. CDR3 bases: TGTGCCAGCAGCTCCCTAAGGACAGCCAACACCTATGGCTACACCTTC.

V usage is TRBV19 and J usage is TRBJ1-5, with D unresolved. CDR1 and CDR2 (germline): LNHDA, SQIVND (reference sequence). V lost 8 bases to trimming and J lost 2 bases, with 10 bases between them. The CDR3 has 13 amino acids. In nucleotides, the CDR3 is TGTGCCAGTGCCCCCGGGGGCAATCAGCCCCAGCATTTT. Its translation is CASAPGGNQPQHF.

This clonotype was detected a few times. The CDR3 spells CSVGGQGVQFAQYF. The CDR3 DNA reads as TGCAGCGTTGGAGGACAGGGGGTTCAGTTTGCCCAGTACTTC. The gene calls are TRBV29-1 and TRBJ2-5; 10 positions agree with TRBD1. Trimming at V came to 4 bases and at J to 9 bases, leaving 11 bases not matched to a gene. This CDR3 comprises 14 residues. CDR1 is SQVTM and CDR2 is ANQGSEA in the germline V gene.

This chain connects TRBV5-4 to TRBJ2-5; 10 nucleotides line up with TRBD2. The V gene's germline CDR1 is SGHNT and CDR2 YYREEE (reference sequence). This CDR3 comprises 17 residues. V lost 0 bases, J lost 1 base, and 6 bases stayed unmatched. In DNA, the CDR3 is TGTGCCAGCAGCTTGGGGATTGCTAGCGGGGGCCAAGAGACCCAGTACTTC. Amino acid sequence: CASSLGIASGGQETQYF.

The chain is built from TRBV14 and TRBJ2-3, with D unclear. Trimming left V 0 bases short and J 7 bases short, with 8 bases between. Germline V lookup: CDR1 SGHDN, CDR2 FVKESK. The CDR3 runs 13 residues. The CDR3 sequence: CASSQDVGNTQYF. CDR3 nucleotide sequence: TGTGCCAGCAGCCAAGATGTGGGGAATACGCAGTATTTT.